This entry lists 7 T cell receptor beta chains sequenced from one sample in a study of T cells after yellow fever vaccination. TCRdb reprocessed the 5' RACE reads with MiXCR, giving one entry per CDR3 protein. The data contain some 560,000 distinct CDR3 sequences, 15% to 20% of them singletons. The starting material was PBMCs, obtained 15 days after the yellow fever booster vaccination. The receptors shown here come from a young man who received the YFV17D yellow fever vaccine.

The chain joins TRBV11-2 to TRBJ2-7; D not resolved. Trimming took 0 bases from V and 2 from J, leaving 14 bases between them. Germline-derived CDR1 and CDR2 are SGHAT and FQNNGV. The CDR3 sequence is 16 residues long. CDR3 amino acids: CASSLDQLDLPYEQYF. CDR3 sequence (DNA): TGTGCCAGCAGCTTAGACCAGCTGGACCTACCCTACGAGCAGTACTTC.

The rearrangement joins TRBV25-1 to TRBJ1-4; the D gene is possibly TRBD1 (5 bases). Germline V gives CDR1 MGHDK, CDR2 SYGVNS. The germline V and J ends were trimmed by 4 bases and 5 bases, with 11 bases remaining between them. The CDR3 consists of 14 residues. DNA of the CDR3: TGTGCCAGCAGTGTCGGGGGGGACAATGAAAAACTGTTTTTT. It yields the protein CASSVGGDNEKLFF.

The chain is built from TRBV10-3 and TRBJ2-7, with 11 bases fitting TRBD2. This CDR3 comprises 14 residues. The V segment lost 10 bases and the J segment 6 bases; nucleotides outside the gene matches: 11. CDR1 and CDR2 (germline): ENHRY, SYGVKD. The CDR3 region is CATLDLAGGAEQYF. The CDR3 DNA is TGTGCCACCCTTGACCTAGCGGGAGGAGCCGAGCAGTACTTC.

A few counts support this clonotype. The V and J genes are TRBV27 and TRBJ1-6; D is undetermined. Deletions cut 2 bases from V and 5 bases from J, with 10 bases between. From germline, CDR1 is MNHEY and CDR2 SMNVEV (reference sequence). The CDR3 has 15 amino acids. Written as DNA, the CDR3 is TGTGCCAGCAGTTTAGCGGCCAGTGATAATTCACCCCTCCACTTT. It is translated as CASSLAASDNSPLHF.

This clonotype showed up many times. The chain employs TRBV12-3 or TRBV12-4 and TRBJ2-1; 9 bases line up with TRBD2. V was clipped by 8 bases and J by 0 bases; unmatched bases: 8. The CDR3 consists of 16 residues. The CDR3 DNA sequence: TGTGCCAGCCTTAGCGGGAGACGTATCTCCTACAATGAGCAGTTCTTC. Its translation is CASLSGRRISYNEQFF.

The chain has TRBV5-1 and TRBJ2-1; D unclear. V dropped 4 bases and J dropped 0 bases, with 14 bases sitting between them. Germline V lookup: CDR1 SGHRS, CDR2 YFSETQ. The CDR3 is 16 amino acids. Written as DNA, the CDR3 is TGCGCCAGCAGCGATACCTACCGGAGCTCCTACAATGAGCAGTTCTTC. Its protein product is CASSDTYRSSYNEQFF.

The chain employs TRBV5-4 and TRBJ2-7; 8 bases are shared with TRBD2. There are 16 residues in the CDR3. Germline trimming cut 0 bases from V and 0 bases from J; bases unmatched to any gene: 5. Germline V gene data show CDR1 as SGHNT and CDR2 as YYREEE (reference sequence). CDR3 amino acids: CASSLANSGISYEQYF. CDR3 DNA: TGTGCCAGCAGCTTGGCCAATAGCGGGATCTCCTACGAGCAGTACTTC.